The 27 T cell receptor beta chains presented below share a single source sample, sequenced in a study of human T cells and chemical hapten exposure. Time point indicated: patch test 3, about 24 weeks after DPC sensitization. As for treatment: therapeutic diphenylcyclopropenone sensitization with weekly scalp DPC. In TCRdb, the RACE reads were re-called with MiXCR into one record per CDR3 protein. The table lists about 30,000 distinct CDR3 sequences, approximately 6% of them singletons, with 5.6% in the top ten. The material sequenced was whole blood, taken in connection with sensitization to the hapten diphenylcyclopropenone (DPC). The source of these receptors is a man younger than 40 with alopecia areata. Some clones in this sample may be carry-over from other donors' samples.

This clonotype showed up many times. The chain carries TRBV29-1 and TRBJ1-1, with D hard to call. This CDR3 has 11 amino acids. Per germline, CDR1 SQVTM and CDR2 ANQGSEA. V was trimmed by 7 bases and J by 11 bases, leaving 17 bases between them. The CDR3 DNA follows: TGCAGCGGGAGTCATCCCCCGCTGGCTTTCTTT. Its translation is CSGSHPPLAFF.

This clonotype has a count of ten or more. The rearrangement links TRBV6-6 to TRBJ1-5; D possibly corresponds to TRBD1 (5 bases). The CDR3 contains 14 residues. The V and J ends lost 7 bases and 7 bases respectively, with 17 bases between them. Germline V gene lookup returns CDR1 MNHNY and CDR2 SVGAGI (reference sequence). CDR3 DNA: TGTGCCAGCACTGAGGGACCTGCAAGCCAGCCCCAGCATTTT. Its translation: CASTEGPASQPQHF.

The table lists this clonotype with many counts. This sequence joins TRBV28 and TRBJ2-5; D tentatively reads TRBD1 or TRBD2 (6 bases each). The V and J ends lost 7 bases and 4 bases respectively, with 19 bases between them. This CDR3 has 15 amino acids. Germline V CDR1 and CDR2: MDHEN, SYDVKM. CDR3 amino acids: CASKPGGRLLETQYF. CDR3 in DNA: TGTGCCAGCAAACCCGGGGGCAGGTTGTTAGAGACCCAGTACTTC.

The sample holds many counts of this clonotype. The chain uses TRBV30 and TRBJ2-1; 11 nucleotides line up with TRBD2. J was trimmed by 0 bases and V by 1 base; bases with no gene match: 5. Germline V lookup: CDR1 GTSNPN, CDR2 SVGIG (reference sequence). CDR3 length equals 17 residues. The CDR3 DNA sequence: TGTGCCTGGAGTGGGAGAGGGACTAGCGGCTCCTACAATGAGCAGTTCTTC. It codes for CAWSGRGTSGSYNEQFF.

This clonotype was found many times. This chain links TRBV20-1 with TRBJ1-2; maybe TRBD1 (5 bases). With 5 bases removed from V and 3 bases from J, the gap between germline ends came to 10 bases. The CDR3 runs 12 residues. CDR1 DFQATT and CDR2 SNEGSKA come from the germline V gene (reference sequence). The CDR3 DNA is TGCAGTGCTTGGGACGGAGACTATGGCTACACCTTC. Residues: CSAWDGDYGYTF.

This clonotype was seen ten or more times. The chain couples TRBV25-1 to TRBJ2-7, with 8 nucleotides matching TRBD1. The CDR3 has 14 residues. Trimming took 6 bases from V and 3 from J; bases not matched to a gene: 7. Germline V CDR1 and CDR2: MGHDK, SYGVNS. CDR3 sequence reads: CASRENRGYYEQYF. The CDR3 DNA reads as TGTGCCAGCAGGGAAAACAGGGGGTACTACGAGCAGTACTTC.

This clonotype was recorded at least ten times. The genes are TRBV20-1 and TRBJ2-2, with D perhaps matching TRBD1 or TRBD2 (6 bases each). V gave up 3 bases and J gave up 7 bases, with 15 bases separating them. In germline, CDR1 is DFQATT, CDR2 SNEGSKA (reference sequence). CDR3 length: 14 residues. CDR3 loop: CSASGGDTNGELFF. The CDR3 DNA reads as TGCAGTGCTAGCGGGGGCGATACAAACGGGGAGCTGTTTTTT.

This clonotype has at least ten counts. The rearrangement uses TRBV5-4 and TRBJ2-7; D unresolved. Germline V gene data show CDR1 as SGHNT and CDR2 as YYREEE (reference sequence). The CDR3 has 15 amino acids. Between the trimmed V and J ends, which lost 0 bases and 0 bases, there was a span of 10 bases. The CDR3 is CASSLGAASSYEQYF. The DNA of the CDR3 is TGTGCCAGCAGCTTGGGGGCAGCGAGCTCCTACGAGCAGTACTTC.

This clonotype showed up many times. J is TRBJ2-7 and V is TRBV7-2; either TRBD1 or TRBD2 may fit D (5 bases each). There are 14 residues in the CDR3. CDR1 is SGHTA, CDR2 FQGNSA, per germline. V gave up 8 bases and J gave up 2 bases, with 16 bases separating them. CDR3 region: CASETGGITYEQYF. As DNA, the CDR3 is TGTGCCAGCGAGACTGGGGGTATAACCTACGAGCAGTACTTC. The whole variable domain, remainder taken from reference TRBV7-2 and TRBJ2-7, is GAGVSQSPSNKVTEKGKDVELRCDPISGHTALYWYRQSLGQGLEFLIYFQGNSAPDKSGLPSDRFSAERTGGSVSTLTIQRTQQEDSAVYLCASETGGITYEQYFGPGTRLTVT.

This clonotype was picked up many times. The V and J genes are TRBV18 and TRBJ2-5; possible D gene TRBD1, 6 bases. Germline V gene sequence: CDR1 KGHSH, CDR2 LQKENI. CDR3 length equals 14 residues. V lost 2 bases to trimming and J lost 3 bases, with 10 bases between them. CDR3 nucleotide sequence: TGTGCCAGCTCACCAAGCCCAGGGGAAGAGACCCAGTACTTC. Its protein is CASSPSPGEETQYF.

This clonotype was found many times. The chain couples TRBV7-9 to TRBJ2-5, with 7 bases aligning to TRBD1. The germline V gene encodes CDR1 SEHNR and CDR2 FQNEAQ (reference sequence). Losses at the gene ends were 3 bases for V and 7 bases for J; bases not matched to a gene: 8. The CDR3 has 14 amino acids. The CDR3 nucleotides are TGTGCCAGCAGCTTGACAGGGTCCCCGGGGACCCAGTACTTC. Translating it yields CASSLTGSPGTQYF.

This clonotype was observed many times. The rearrangement uses TRBV6-2 or TRBV6-3 and TRBJ2-4; 9 nucleotides match TRBD1. J lost 6 bases, V lost 4 bases, and 1 base had no gene match. The CDR3 extends over 13 amino acids. CDR1 and CDR2 from the germline V gene are MNHEY and SVGEGT. CDR3 loop: CASSLGQGNIQYF. The CDR3 DNA follows: TGTGCCAGCAGTTTGGGACAGGGAAACATTCAGTACTTC.

This clonotype was seen at least ten times. V is TRBV27 and J is TRBJ2-1, with 7 bases lining up with TRBD1. Germline V lookup: CDR1 MNHEY, CDR2 SMNVEV (reference sequence). The CDR3 is 14 amino acids. Unmatched junction bases numbered 12, after V lost 6 bases and J lost 10 bases. The CDR3 coding sequence is TGTGCCAGCAGCTCTAGGGACAGCCCAAGGGAGCAGTTCTTC. It specifies CASSSRDSPREQFF.

This clonotype was counted ten times or more. This chain links TRBV4-3 with TRBJ2-6; 7 bases agree with TRBD2. V trimming: 0 bases; J trimming: 0 bases; junction bases outside the gene matches: 2. The V gene's germline CDR1 is LGHNA and CDR2 YSLEER. The length of the CDR3 is 17 residues. DNA of the CDR3: TGCGCCAGCAGCCAAGAGCGGGGGTTCTCTGGGGCCAACGTCCTGACTTTC. It is translated as CASSQERGFSGANVLTF.

This clonotype was counted many times. The chain employs TRBV18 and TRBJ2-6, with TRBD1 identical over 7 bases. CDR1 and CDR2 (germline): KGHSH, LQKENI. This CDR3 comprises 16 residues. The V segment lost 4 bases and the J segment 4 bases; nucleotides outside the gene matches: 7. CDR3 in DNA: TGTGCCAGCTCACGGGACAGTGGTATCGGGGCCAACGTCCTGACTTTC. This encodes CASSRDSGIGANVLTF.

The chain couples TRBV6-2 or TRBV6-3 to TRBJ2-6, with no clear D. The V end lost 2 bases, the J end lost 4 bases, and 21 bases lay between the germline ends. The CDR3 is made up of 19 amino acids. CDR1 is MNHEY and CDR2 is SVGEGT in the germline V gene. The CDR3 nucleotides are TGTGCCAGCAGTTACGACCGGGCCATGCAATATCTCGGGGCCAACGTCCTGACTTTC. It specifies CASSYDRAMQYLGANVLTF.

J is TRBJ2-1 and V is TRBV24-1, with unresolved D. Trimming cost V 6 bases and J 9 bases, with 11 bases left between them. Germline-derived CDR1 and CDR2 are KGHDR and SFDVKD. The CDR3 is 12 amino acids. The CDR3 nucleotides read TGTGCCACCAGTCGTGGGGAAGGTGAGCAGTTCTTC. This codes for CATSRGEGEQFF.

This clonotype was recorded many times. V and J are TRBV27 and TRBJ2-7, with D perhaps given as TRBD1 or TRBD2 (5 bases each). This CDR3 region has 13 residues. Germline V gives CDR1 MNHEY, CDR2 SMNVEV (reference sequence). With 4 bases removed from V and 7 bases from J, the gap between germline ends came to 14 bases. The CDR3 DNA is TGTGCCAGCAGTTCCGGGACCCTTGGAGAGCAGTACTTC. Its protein is CASSSGTLGEQYF.

This clonotype was counted many times. The rearrangement joins TRBV12-3 or TRBV12-4 to TRBJ2-3, with D perhaps matching TRBD2 (5 bases). V lost 6 bases, J lost 1 base, and 11 bases lay in between. This CDR3 comprises 14 residues. The CDR3 nucleotides are TGTGCCAGCAGGTGGAGGCGCGGCACAGATACGCAGTATTTT. Its translation: CASRWRRGTDTQYF.

This clonotype was counted at least ten times. The chain is built from TRBV11-3 and TRBJ2-1; D gene uncertain. Germline values: CDR1 SGHNT, CDR2 YENEEA. This CDR3 region has 15 residues. V lost 5 bases, J lost 0 bases, and 11 bases lay in between. In DNA, the CDR3 is TGTGCCAGCAGCCCGGGTGGAAGCTCCTACAATGAGCAGTTCTTC. Translation: CASSPGGSSYNEQFF.

This clonotype was counted many times. The chain has TRBV18 and TRBJ2-6; 9 bases align to TRBD1. Germline CDR1 reads KGHSH; CDR2 reads LQKENI. The CDR3 spans 19 residues. V was pared by 3 bases and J by 2 bases, with 11 bases of the junction left unmatched. The chain's CDR3 is CASSPPGQGIIAGANVLTF. CDR3 DNA sequence: TGTGCCAGCTCACCTCCGGGACAGGGAATTATAGCTGGGGCCAACGTCCTGACTTTC. The entire variable domain, with the rest obtained from reference TRBV18 and TRBJ2-6, is as follows: NAGVMQNPRHLVRRRGQEARLRCSPMKGHSHVYWYRQLPEEGLKFMVYLQKENIIDESGMPKERFSAEFPKEGPSILRIQQVVRGDSAAYFCASSPPGQGIIAGANVLTFGAGSRLTVL.

This clonotype was picked up many times. The gene calls are TRBV5-6 and TRBJ2-1; the D gene is possibly TRBD1 (5 bases). V was pared by 1 base and J by 4 bases, with 9 bases between. CDR1 is SGHDT and CDR2 is YYEEEE in the germline V gene. This CDR3 is 14 amino acids long. CDR3 sequence (DNA): TGTGCCAGCAGCTTGTTCAGGGCTTACAATGAGCAGTTCTTC. It translates to CASSLFRAYNEQFF.

This clonotype was picked up many times. This sequence joins TRBV27 and TRBJ2-3, with a possible D match to TRBD2 (6 bases). This CDR3 comprises 14 residues. Germline V gene lookup returns CDR1 MNHEY and CDR2 SMNVEV (reference sequence). Trimming left V 7 bases short and J 2 bases short, with 13 bases between. The chain's CDR3 is CASTRDFSTDTQYF. In DNA, the CDR3 is TGTGCCAGCACCCGGGACTTCTCCACAGATACGCAGTATTTT.

This clonotype was recorded many times. The chain combines TRBV9 with TRBJ2-7; D gene uncertain. V was clipped by 7 bases and J by 7 bases, with 18 bases between them. Germline V lookup: CDR1 SGDLS, CDR2 YYNGEE. CDR3 length: 13 residues. CDR3 amino acids: CASSRAELREQYF. The CDR3 region has the DNA TGTGCCAGCTCCCGAGCCGAGCTCCGGGAGCAGTACTTC.

In this sample, this clonotype turned up many times. CDR3 nucleotides: TGTGCCAGCAGTTTATCTAGCGGGAGGGCCCCAGGGGAGCTGTTTTTT. This codes for CASSLSSGRAPGELFF. This chain uses TRBV28 with TRBJ2-2, with 12 bases identical to TRBD2. This CDR3 region has 16 residues. Germline CDR1 reads MDHEN; CDR2 reads SYDVKM. Trimming cost V 1 base and J 8 bases; bases outside gene matches: 5.

This clonotype has at least ten counts. The J gene is TRBJ2-1, the V gene TRBV7-9; 11 bases agree with TRBD2. Germline V gene lookup returns CDR1 SEHNR and CDR2 FQNEAQ (reference sequence). With 8 bases clipped from V and 5 bases from J, the junction kept 2 bases outside the gene matches. This CDR3 has 13 amino acids. CDR3 amino acids: CASGLAGNNEQFF. As DNA, the CDR3 is TGTGCCAGCGGACTAGCGGGTAACAATGAGCAGTTCTTC.

Ten or more counts support this clonotype. J is TRBJ2-5 and V is TRBV5-8; D is possibly TRBD1 or TRBD2 (6 bases each). Germline CDR1 SGHTS, CDR2 YDEGEE. The CDR3 covers 17 residues. V was pared by 0 bases and J by 4 bases, with 19 bases between. In DNA, the CDR3 is TGTGCCAGCAGCTTGGGGGGGGCTTCAGGTGATGGAGAGACCCAGTACTTC. Protein product: CASSLGGASGDGETQYF. The full variable domain, with the rest looked up from reference TRBV5-8 and TRBJ2-5, is EAGVTQSPTHLIKTRGQQATLRCSPISGHTSVYWYQQALGLGLQFLLWYDEGEERNRGNFPPRFSGRQFPNYSSELNVNALELEDSALYLCASSLGGASGDGETQYFGPGTRLLVL.